This TCR beta chain is drawn from a study of cytomegalovirus exposure and HLA in healthy donors. Overall study context: A subsequent analysis stated that the 110 or so validation repertoires were run on the same platform as the approximately 660 first-cohort repertoires.

On this clone itself: The antigen is unknown.

Study-level results: The listing of 150 to 200 TCR beta chains classed them as cytomegalovirus-associated.

Separate from the approximately 670-subject first cohort was the approximately 120-subject validation cohort, to which the donors belonged. Here immunoSEQ multiplex PCR was the method, and the copy in TCRdb shows in-frame clones only, minus some. The sample has roughly 60,000 clones, 95% to 96% seen once. CDR1 SGHRS and CDR2 YFSETQ come from the germline V gene. This CDR3 has 15 residues. V lost 3 bases and J lost 4, with 15 bases in between. Source material: PBMCs. The V and J genes are TRBV5-1 and TRBJ2-3, with D possibly being TRBD2 (5 bases). This TCR derives from a man between 18 and 35 years old in good health and CMV-seronegative. The CDR3 region has the DNA TGCGCCAGCAGCTCAGCACAAGGACTGTCAGATACGCAGTATTTT. It specifies CASSSAQGLSDTQYF.